Sequencing of this TCR beta chain was carried out in a study of OX40 agonist ivuxolimab in advanced cancers. The CDR3 loop spans 13 amino acids. CDR1 is ENHRY and CDR2 is SYGVKD in the germline V gene. Losses at the gene ends were 3 bases for V and 4 bases for J; bases not matched to a gene: 3. Produced via immunoSEQ multiplex PCR; TCRdb's table is partial and in-frame only. The sample has around 30,000 clones, less than 90% seen once. Individuals having autoimmune disease history or systemic immunosuppression were not enrolled. This chain uses TRBV10-3 with TRBJ2-7, with 7 bases aligning to TRBD2. This TCR was recovered from an adult with an advanced solid tumor such as melanoma, head and neck, liver or kidney cancer. Source: CD4+ or CD8+ T cells sorted from blood, taken in a trial of the OX40 agonist ivuxolimab. The CDR3 DNA is TGTGCCATCAGTGATCCTAGCGGATACGAGCAGTACTTC. Translating gives CAISDPSGYEQYF.